This T cell receptor beta chain was found in a study of T cells in women clearing cervical HPV infection. About the research overall: Control women cleared a single incident HPV16 infection within 12 months. Case blood was drawn when the lesion was first found; control blood after infection became undetectable. The study, taken as a whole, reports: Richness differences could reflect unmeasured T-cell content per sample.

All donors had a single incident cervical HPV16 infection, not prevalent. Method: immunoSEQ multiplex PCR; TCRdb's copy keeps in-frame clones and lacks some. Its listing shows 35,000 to 45,000 clones. To note about this clone: The antigen remains unidentified. The read ends 3 residues early relative to the CDR3; the germline J gene fills the gap.

This CDR3 region has 17 residues. Germline V gene lookup returns CDR1 GTSNPN and CDR2 SVGIG (reference sequence). V gave up 4 bases and J gave up 4 bases; unmatched junction bases: 18. This TCR came from a woman aged 18-70 years with a cervical HPV16 infection that either progressed to CIN3+ or cleared (not recorded which). Sequencing was performed on blood buffy coat. The chain is built from TRBV30 and TRBJ2-7, with TRBD2 identical over 8 bases. Partial CDR3 DNA: TGTGCCTGGATGGGCGGGGGGCCCCGGAACGCTGGTTACGAG. This encodes CAWMGGGPRNAGYE. The complete CDR3 protein is CAWMGGGPRNAGYEQYF.